This entry features one T cell receptor beta chain sequence. Its antigen remains unknown. The CDR3 does not end in the conserved phenylalanine or tryptophan, so this is likely a read error. Bulk TCR libraries were made with methods that had been previously described and with listed TCR primers. TCRdb redid the calling of the PCR reads with MiXCR, one entry per CDR3 protein. In the table there are over 100,000 distinct CDR3 sequences, 35% of which are singletons. Libraries for naive CD8 T cells, which were made from approximately 20,000 to 980,000 sorted cells, drew on 10%, 30% or 50% of the RNA. The sample comes from a study of molecular identifiers for immune sequencing clone quantification. Study context: Four of five RNA aliquots from around 20,000 or 100,000 naive CD8 T cells were sequenced. The study's findings and limits: Whereas naive cells kept under 1% of molecules in clones above 20 RNA copies, such clones held over 97% in effectors.

The CDR3 has 15 amino acids. V gave up 5 bases and J gave up 5 bases; unmatched junction bases: 3. Germline loops: CDR1 LNHDA, CDR2 SQIVND (reference sequence). The TCR comes from a human donor in good health. Some libraries in this study had Jurkat cell RNA spiked in. The chain has TRBV19 and TRBJ2-2; TRBD2 aligns across 12 bases. Sequenced input: naive CD8+ T cells from blood, with Jurkat cell RNA spiked in. Indicated subset: FACS-sorted CD8+CD4-CCR7+CD45RA+ naive T cells. In DNA form, the CDR3 reads TGTGCCAGTAGTCTAGCGGGAGGGCCGACCGGGGAGCTGTTTCTT. It codes for CASSLAGGPTGELFL.